A single sample gave rise to the 30 T cell receptor beta chains below, sequenced in a study of blood T cell repertoires in COVID-19. The repertoire was sequenced with immunoSEQ multiplex PCR; TCRdb's copy has only in-frame clones and lacks some. Among around 250,000 clones listed, almost 90% were seen once. Input material: peripheral blood. These TCRs come from a woman aged 55-69 years with COVID-19, enrolled during active disease.

The rearrangement links TRBV13 to TRBJ2-7; a possible D gene is TRBD2 (5 bases). CDR3 length: 15 amino acids. From germline, CDR1 is PRHDT and CDR2 FYEKMQ (reference sequence). V was trimmed by 2 bases and J by 4 bases, leaving 15 bases between them. For the CDR3, the DNA is TGTGCCAGCAGCTTATTGTACGGGAACCCATACGAGCAGTACTTC. Amino acid sequence: CASSLLYGNPYEQYF. The full variable domain, with the rest looked up from reference TRBV13 and TRBJ2-7, is AAGVIQSPRHLIKEKRETATLKCYPIPRHDTVYWYQQGPGQDPQFLISFYEKMQSDKGSIPDRFSAQQFSDYHSELNMSSLELGDSALYFCASSLLYGNPYEQYFGPGTRLTVT.

Concerning this clone: Other DNA sequences in this sample translate to the same CDR3. The V and J genes are TRBV18 and TRBJ2-7, with 9 bases fitting TRBD1. With 6 bases clipped from V and 0 bases from J, the junction kept 3 bases outside the gene matches. CDR3 length: 14 amino acids. Germline V gene data show CDR1 as KGHSH and CDR2 as LQKENI. The CDR3 region has the DNA TGTGCCAGCTCCCCGGGACAGGGCTCCTACGAGCAGTACTTC. Encoded protein: CASSPGQGSYEQYF. Variable domain in full (rest from reference TRBV18 and TRBJ2-7): NAGVMQNPRHLVRRRGQEARLRCSPMKGHSHVYWYRQLPEEGLKFMVYLQKENIIDESGMPKERFSAEFPKEGPSILRIQQVVRGDSAAYFCASSPGQGSYEQYFGPGTRLTVT.

In this sample, this clone turned up once. The chain joins TRBV6-2 or TRBV6-3 to TRBJ1-1; TRBD1 might be the D (5 bases). V was clipped by 4 bases and J by 0 bases, with 6 bases between them. This CDR3 is built from 13 residues. In germline, CDR1 is MNHEY, CDR2 SVGEGT. The CDR3 sequence: CASSWGLNTEAFF. In nucleotides, the CDR3 is TGTGCCAGCAGTTGGGGCTTGAACACTGAAGCTTTCTTT.

This chain joins TRBV7-2 and TRBJ2-1, with 12 positions matching TRBD2. CDR3 length equals 16 residues. Germline V gene data show CDR1 as SGHTA and CDR2 as FQGNSA. J lost 6 bases, V lost 6 bases, and 9 bases had no gene match. DNA of the CDR3: TGTGCCAGCAGTTCGGGGGCTAGCGGGGGGGCCAATGAGCAGTTCTTC. Its protein is CASSSGASGGANEQFF.

The rearrangement links TRBV15 to TRBJ2-1; 9 positions agree with TRBD1. The V and J ends lost 8 bases and 7 bases, in that order; junction bases with no gene match: 9. Germline loops: CDR1 LNHNV, CDR2 YYDKDF (reference sequence). This CDR3 is built from 14 residues. The CDR3 coding sequence is TGTGCCACCTTTGGACAGGGGACTAAAAATGAGCAGTTCTTC. Translation: CATFGQGTKNEQFF.

The chain links TRBV4-2 to TRBJ2-3; TRBD1 agrees at 7 bases. The CDR3 has 16 amino acids. Germline values: CDR1 LGHNA, CDR2 YNFKEQ. The V segment lost 2 bases and the J segment 4 bases; nucleotides outside the gene matches: 9. In nucleotides, the CDR3 is TGTGCCAGCAGCCAACCAGATAGACAGGGTCCAGATACGCAGTATTTT. Translation gives CASSQPDRQGPDTQYF.

The chain employs TRBV6-5 and TRBJ1-5; D is uncertain. V lost 2 bases, J lost 3 bases, and 8 bases lay in between. From germline, CDR1 is MNHEY and CDR2 SVGAGI. This CDR3 has 14 residues. CDR3 sequence: CASSYPEYNQPQHF. Written as DNA, the CDR3 is TGTGCCAGCAGTTACCCGGAGTACAATCAGCCCCAGCATTTT.

J is TRBJ1-3 and V is TRBV4-2; 8 bases match TRBD1. CDR1 is LGHNA and CDR2 is YNFKEQ in the germline V gene. The CDR3 has 17 amino acids. V lost 4 bases to trimming and J lost 0 bases; unmatched junction nucleotides: 8. The CDR3 nucleotides are TGTGCCAGCAGCCCAACAGGGGGGATAATCTCTGGAAACACCATATATTTT. Translating gives CASSPTGGIISGNTIYF.

This chain uses TRBV4-2 with TRBJ1-2; D gene uncertain. The V end was cut by 3 bases, the J end by 4 bases, with 27 bases between. Germline-derived CDR1 and CDR2 are LGHNA and YNFKEQ. This CDR3 contains 19 residues. CDR3 sequence reads: CASSQVPLDNLLESYGYTF. CDR3 in DNA: TGTGCCAGCAGCCAGGTCCCTCTCGACAACCTACTCGAGAGCTATGGCTACACCTTC.

The chain joins TRBV29-1 to TRBJ2-1; 13 bases line up with TRBD2. The CDR3 runs to 16 residues. J was trimmed by 4 bases and V by 6 bases; bases with no gene match: 9. The V gene's germline CDR1 is SQVTM and CDR2 ANQGSEA. In DNA, the CDR3 is TGCAGCGTCCAGAGACTAGCGGGGGGACAGTACAATGAGCAGTTCTTC. It encodes CSVQRLAGGQYNEQFF.

J is TRBJ2-5 and V is TRBV18; possibly TRBD2 for D (5 bases). From germline, CDR1 is KGHSH and CDR2 LQKENI. The CDR3 spans 18 residues. V lost 6 bases, J lost 1 base, and 24 bases lay in between. In nucleotides, the CDR3 is TGTGCCAGCTCTAAAAACACTCTTAGGCCGGGGAGCCAAGAGACCCAGTACTTC. Protein: CASSKNTLRPGSQETQYF.

V gene TRBV20-1 combines with J gene TRBJ1-6; D not resolved. This CDR3 region has 18 residues. V was pared by 3 bases and J by 1 base, with 19 bases between. Germline CDR1 and CDR2: DFQATT and SNEGSKA (reference sequence). The CDR3, as DNA: TGCAGTGCTAGTCGCAGGTCGAACCTTATGTCCTATAATTCACCCCTCCACTTT. Amino acids: CSASRRSNLMSYNSPLHF.

The rearrangement joins TRBV9 to TRBJ2-3, with D unclear. Trimming shortened V by 5 bases and J by 4 bases, and 14 bases separated the two germline ends. The CDR3 loop spans 14 amino acids. Germline V gene lookup returns CDR1 SGDLS and CDR2 YYNGEE. The chain's CDR3 is CASSTRQFSDTQYF. In nucleotides, the CDR3 is TGTGCCAGCAGTACCCGTCAGTTCTCAGATACGCAGTATTTT.

V and J are TRBV5-4 and TRBJ2-7, with unresolved D. V lost 0 bases, J lost 3 bases, and 10 bases lay in between. The CDR3 spans 14 residues. Germline values: CDR1 SGHNT, CDR2 YYREEE (reference sequence). Written as DNA, the CDR3 is TGTGCCAGCAGCTTGGATCCAGGATTCTACGAGCAGTACTTC. Its translation: CASSLDPGFYEQYF.

The rearrangement uses TRBV7-8 and TRBJ2-1; 7 bases match TRBD1. V trimming: 4 bases; J trimming: 0 bases; junction bases outside the gene matches: 9. Germline CDR1 reads SGHVS; CDR2 reads FQNEAQ. The CDR3 has 17 amino acids. The DNA for the CDR3 is TGTGCCAGCAGCTCGCAGACAGGGTCGAGCTCCTACAATGAGCAGTTCTTC. It is translated as CASSSQTGSSSYNEQFF.

V is TRBV7-9 and J is TRBJ1-2, with D unclear. Trimming removed 11 bases from V and 7 bases from J, with 11 bases in between. The CDR3 is 10 amino acids. Looked up from germline, CDR1 is SEHNR and CDR2 is FQNEAQ (reference sequence). The CDR3 DNA reads as TGTGCCCTGGGAGGGATTGGCTACACCTTC. Translation gives CALGGIGYTF. Variable domain in full (rest from reference TRBV7-9 and TRBJ1-2): DTGVSQNPRHKITKRGQNVTFRCDPISEHNRLYWYRQTLGQGPEFLTYFQNEAQLEKSRLLSDRFSAERPKGSFSTLEIQRTEQGDSAMYLCALGGIGYTFGSGTRLTVV.

The chain uses TRBV12-5 and TRBJ1-2; D is undetermined. The germline V gene has CDR1 LGHNT and CDR2 FRNRAP. V dropped 3 bases and J dropped 1 base, with 6 bases sitting between them. This CDR3 contains 13 residues. The CDR3 loop reads CASGFDINYGYTF. CDR3 DNA: TGTGCTAGTGGTTTCGACATTAACTATGGCTACACCTTC.

The V call is TRBV12-3 or TRBV12-4, the J call TRBJ2-3; tentatively, D is TRBD2 (7 bases). V lost 7 bases to trimming and J lost 4 bases, with 12 bases between them. The CDR3 has 13 amino acids. CDR3 nucleotides: TGTGCCAGCACCAAGGGGGGGCCAGATACGCAGTATTTT. Amino acid sequence: CASTKGGPDTQYF.

J is TRBJ1-1 and V is TRBV2, with 9 bases aligning to TRBD1. J was trimmed by 3 bases and V by 6 bases; bases with no gene match: 14. This CDR3 region has 17 residues. Looked up from germline, CDR1 is SNHLY and CDR2 is FYNNEI. The CDR3 DNA reads TGTGCCAGCAGAAGGTACAGGGGGCCAACATCGGACACTGAAGCTTTCTTT. Encoded protein: CASRRYRGPTSDTEAFF.

The chain couples TRBV5-6 to TRBJ2-7; TRBD1 aligns across 9 bases. V shed 5 bases and J 3 bases; nucleotides not matched to a gene: 9. This CDR3 is 15 amino acids long. Germline assignment: CDR1 SGHDT and CDR2 YYEEEE. For the CDR3, the DNA is TGTGCCAGCAGACAAACGGGACAGGGTCACTACGAGCAGTACTTC. This translates into CASRQTGQGHYEQYF.

The chain joins TRBV27 to TRBJ1-2, with 7 bases lining up with TRBD1. Unmatched junction bases numbered 16, after V lost 5 bases and J lost 4 bases. Germline CDR1 and CDR2: MNHEY and SMNVEV (reference sequence). The CDR3 runs to 17 residues. The CDR3 loop is CASSPSRQGTPIYGYTF. The CDR3 nucleotides read TGTGCCAGCAGTCCGTCTCGACAGGGCACCCCTATCTATGGCTACACCTTC.

This chain uses TRBV6-5 with TRBJ2-3; 7 bases align to TRBD1. Germline trimming cut 2 bases from V and 5 bases from J; bases unmatched to any gene: 4. CDR3 size: 14 residues. Germline values: CDR1 MNHEY, CDR2 SVGAGI. This chain's CDR3 is CASSYVPGGDTQYF. The CDR3 DNA sequence: TGTGCCAGCAGTTACGTGCCAGGGGGAGATACGCAGTATTTT.

The chain uses TRBV7-7 and TRBJ2-5; 7 bases map to TRBD1. This CDR3 contains 15 residues. V was pared by 5 bases and J by 2 bases, with 8 bases of the junction left unmatched. Germline-derived CDR1 and CDR2 are SSHAT and FNYEAQ (reference sequence). CDR3 protein: CASSGWDSGQETQYF. As DNA, the CDR3 is TGTGCCAGCAGCGGATGGGACAGTGGGCAAGAGACCCAGTACTTC.

The genes are TRBV3-1 (or the pseudogene TRBV3-2) and TRBJ1-1; D unresolved. This CDR3 is built from 15 residues. The germline gives CDR1 LGHDT, CDR2 YNNKEL (reference sequence). Deletions cut 5 bases from V and 1 base from J, with 14 bases between. The CDR3 DNA follows: TGTGCCAGCAGCAAGAGGGCACAGTCGAACACTGAAGCTTTCTTT. Protein: CASSKRAQSNTEAFF.

The chain uses TRBV7-6 and TRBJ2-1; 7 nucleotides align to TRBD2. V shed 6 bases, J shed 0 bases, and the junction held 11 bases outside the gene matches. The CDR3 runs 17 residues. Germline V gene lookup returns CDR1 SGHVS and CDR2 FNYEAQ. CDR3 coding DNA: TGTGCCAGCAGGCCCACTCCTAGCGGTGCCTCCTACAATGAGCAGTTCTTC. Translating it yields CASRPTPSGASYNEQFF.

The chain uses TRBV13 and TRBJ2-3; D possibly corresponds to TRBD1 (6 bases). Germline values: CDR1 PRHDT, CDR2 FYEKMQ (reference sequence). The CDR3 loop spans 17 amino acids. V was clipped by 0 bases and J by 0 bases, with 13 bases between them. Here the CDR3 DNA reads TGTGCCAGCAGCTTAGGCAGACAGGTCAGAAGCACAGATACGCAGTATTTT. Translating gives CASSLGRQVRSTDTQYF.

In its sample, this clone was seen once. J is TRBJ1-5 and V is TRBV12-3 or TRBV12-4; weak D call: TRBD1 (5 bases). The germline V and J ends were trimmed by 7 bases and 4 bases, with 11 bases remaining between them. This CDR3 comprises 13 residues. The CDR3 reads CASTWGGNQPQHF. CDR3 coding DNA: TGTGCCAGCACATGGGGGGGGAATCAGCCCCAGCATTTT.

The rearrangement links TRBV29-1 to TRBJ1-2; D perhaps matches TRBD1 (6 bases). The CDR3 is 11 residues long. Deletions cut 4 bases from V and 8 bases from J, with 11 bases between. Germline V lookup: CDR1 SQVTM, CDR2 ANQGSEA. This chain's CDR3 is CSVAGARGYTF. CDR3 DNA sequence: TGCAGCGTTGCAGGGGCGCGGGGCTACACCTTC.

CDR3 DNA sequence: TGTGCCACCAGTCGGGGGGGGTTTCGAAATGAGCAGTTCTTC. Protein: CATSRGGFRNEQFF. V gene TRBV15 combines with J gene TRBJ2-1; 8 nucleotides match TRBD2. This CDR3 is 14 amino acids long. J gave up 7 bases and V 6 bases, and 8 bases lay outside the gene matches. Germline assignment: CDR1 LNHNV and CDR2 YYDKDF (reference sequence).

This chain uses TRBV3-1 (or the pseudogene TRBV3-2) with TRBJ1-2; D is possibly TRBD1 (6 bases). Per the germline V gene, CDR1 is LGHDT and CDR2 is YNNKEL (reference sequence). Trimming shortened V by 0 bases and J by 5 bases, and 13 bases separated the two germline ends. This CDR3 region has 15 residues. The CDR3 reads CASSQEGGRSYGYTF. The CDR3 region has the DNA TGTGCCAGCAGCCAAGAAGGGGGACGGTCATATGGCTACACCTTC.